A single sample is the source of the 24 T cell receptor beta chains below, sequenced in a study of OX40 agonist ivuxolimab in advanced cancers. Generated by immunoSEQ multiplex PCR, the TCRdb table keeps only in-frame clones and is missing some. The sample consists of just over 20,000 clones, around 87% of them appearing once. Sequenced material: CD4+ or CD8+ T cells sorted from blood, taken in a trial of the OX40 agonist ivuxolimab. These receptors were collected from an adult with an advanced solid tumor such as melanoma, head and neck, liver or kidney cancer.

This clone occurred once. V gene TRBV19 combines with J gene TRBJ1-2; possible D gene TRBD1, 6 bases. This CDR3 is built from 15 residues. CDR1 LNHDA and CDR2 SQIVND come from the germline V gene (reference sequence). V lost 6 bases, J lost 1 base, and 15 bases lay in between. CDR3 region: CASRDSLQFNYGYTF. The CDR3 DNA follows: TGTGCCAGTAGGGACAGCCTCCAATTTAACTATGGCTACACCTTC.

The chain is built from TRBV30 and TRBJ2-7; the match to TRBD2 covers 7 bases. CDR3 length: 13 amino acids. V dropped 5 bases and J dropped 0; count of bases not matched to a gene: 4. The germline gives CDR1 GTSNPN, CDR2 SVGIG (reference sequence). The CDR3 reads CAWGGGVSYEQYF. In nucleotides, the CDR3 is TGTGCCTGGGGGGGAGGGGTCTCCTACGAGCAGTACTTC.

The genes are TRBV30 and TRBJ1-1; D call uncertain. The CDR3 spans 13 residues. Germline assignment: CDR1 GTSNPN and CDR2 SVGIG (reference sequence). Trimming removed 0 bases at V and 5 bases at J, with 10 bases between. The DNA of the CDR3 is TGTGCCTGGAGTGTACTACCGGGGACTGAAGCTTTCTTT. Its protein product is CAWSVLPGTEAFF. The full variable domain, in which reference TRBV30 and TRBJ1-1 provide the parts outside the CDR3, is SQTIHQWPATLVQPVGSPLSLECTVEGTSNPNLYWYRQAAGRGLQLLFYSVGIGQISSEVPQNLSASRPQDRQFILSSKKLLLSDSGFYLCAWSVLPGTEAFFGQGTRLTVV.

The chain combines TRBV29-1 with TRBJ2-3; 9 nucleotides agree with TRBD2. Per the germline V gene, CDR1 is SQVTM and CDR2 is ANQGSEA. The CDR3 spans 14 residues. V was clipped by 7 bases and J by 7 bases; unmatched bases: 12. DNA of the CDR3: TGCAGCGCCTTCAGCGGGGGGCTGCTACATACGCAGTATTTT. As protein: CSAFSGGLLHTQYF.

The chain uses TRBV6-5 and TRBJ1-2; D ambiguous. Germline CDR1 MNHEY, CDR2 SVGAGI. Trimming removed 6 bases at V and 4 bases at J, with 15 bases between. The CDR3 contains 14 residues. The CDR3: CASRTFARFYGYTF. The DNA for the CDR3 is TGTGCCAGCAGAACGTTTGCCAGATTCTATGGCTACACCTTC.

V usage is TRBV6-5 and J usage is TRBJ1-1, with unresolved D. With 5 bases removed from V and 1 base from J, the gap between germline ends came to 8 bases. Germline V gene sequence: CDR1 MNHEY, CDR2 SVGAGI. The length of the CDR3 is 13 residues. The CDR3 reads CASSLDGNTEAFF. In DNA, the CDR3 is TGTGCCAGCAGTCTTGATGGGAACACTGAAGCTTTCTTT.

DNA of the CDR3: TGTGCCAGCAGCTCCATACAGGGAATGAACACTGAAGCTTTCTTT. Its protein product is CASSSIQGMNTEAFF. The chain links TRBV5-6 to TRBJ1-1, with TRBD1 as a possible D gene (6 bases). The CDR3 covers 15 residues. Germline CDR1 is SGHDT and CDR2 is YYEEEE. Between the trimmed V and J ends, which lost 3 bases and 0 bases, there was a span of 12 bases.

In DNA, the CDR3 is TGTGCCAGCAGCCATCTATCGGGGGGGCCAAGAGAGACCCAGTACTTC. Its translation: CASSHLSGGPRETQYF. This chain uses TRBV14 with TRBJ2-5, with TRBD2 matching 8 bases. With 3 bases clipped from V and 4 bases from J, the junction kept 10 bases outside the gene matches. The CDR3 is made up of 16 amino acids. Germline-derived CDR1 and CDR2 are SGHDN and FVKESK.

The rearrangement links TRBV7-2 to TRBJ1-1; D not resolved. This CDR3 is built from 14 residues. Germline V gene sequence: CDR1 SGHTA, CDR2 FQGNSA. The V gene lost 5 bases and the J gene lost 1 base, with 11 bases spanning the gap. CDR3 sequence (DNA): TGTGCCAGCAGCCTCCTGAATAAGAACACTGAAGCTTTCTTT. The encoded protein is CASSLLNKNTEAFF.

This rearrangement joins TRBV5-6 to TRBJ2-5; either TRBD1 or TRBD2 may supply D (6 bases each). This CDR3 is 15 amino acids long. V shed 1 base and J shed 5 bases, with 15 bases lying between them. Germline V CDR1 and CDR2: SGHDT, YYEEEE. CDR3 sequence reads: CASSLPRGAAETQYF. In DNA, the CDR3 is TGTGCCAGCAGCTTGCCGAGGGGGGCTGCGGAGACCCAGTACTTC.

The chain combines TRBV5-6 with TRBJ1-1; no definite D call. V was trimmed by 3 bases and J by 6 bases, leaving 21 bases between them. The length of the CDR3 is 16 residues. The germline V gene encodes CDR1 SGHDT and CDR2 YYEEEE. As DNA, the CDR3 is TGTGCCAGCAGCTCCTCTAGTTGGGATAGGGAAGCTGAAGCTTTCTTT. As protein: CASSSSSWDREAEAFF.

The chain carries TRBV7-9 and TRBJ2-5, with D perhaps matching TRBD2 (7 bases). The CDR3 is made up of 14 amino acids. V lost 1 base, J lost 5 bases, and 11 bases lay in between. Germline V gene data show CDR1 as SEHNR and CDR2 as FQNEAQ (reference sequence). CDR3 bases: TGTGCCAGCAGCTTAGTCGGGGGGCGGGAGACCCAGTACTTC. It translates to CASSLVGGRETQYF.

The CDR3 spells CASSQDEALPYEQYF. Here the CDR3 DNA reads TGTGCCAGCAGCCAAGATGAGGCCCTTCCCTACGAGCAGTACTTC. The J gene is TRBJ2-7, the V gene TRBV14; D is unresolved. V lost 0 bases and J 2 bases, leaving 11 bases between the germline ends. Germline CDR1 and CDR2: SGHDN and FVKESK. The CDR3 has 15 residues.

This CDR3 is CASSQERFNYGYTF. DNA of the CDR3: TGCGCCAGCAGCCAAGAGCGATTTAACTATGGCTACACCTTC. The V call is TRBV4-1, the J call TRBJ1-2; no definite D call. The CDR3 contains 14 residues. V lost 0 bases and J 1 base, leaving 6 bases between the germline ends. The germline V gene encodes CDR1 MGHRA and CDR2 YSYEKL.

The V gene is TRBV4-2, the J gene TRBJ2-7, with a possible D match to TRBD1 (5 bases). The germline CDR1 and CDR2 sequences are LGHNA and YNFKEQ. V lost 0 bases, J lost 3 bases, and 12 bases lay in between. The CDR3 is made up of 15 amino acids. CDR3 sequence reads: CASSQDAGRHYEQYF. The CDR3 DNA reads TGTGCCAGCAGCCAAGACGCAGGGCGACACTACGAGCAGTACTTC.

The rearrangement uses TRBV9 and TRBJ1-1, with D possibly TRBD1 on 6 matching bases. Germline V lookup: CDR1 SGDLS, CDR2 YYNGEE. The germline V and J ends were trimmed by 2 bases and 2 bases, with 16 bases remaining between them. The CDR3 loop spans 16 amino acids. CDR3 amino acids: CASSVNRDKPNTEAFF. CDR3 DNA sequence: TGTGCCAGCAGCGTGAACCGGGACAAACCTAACACTGAAGCTTTCTTT. Using reference TRBV9 and TRBJ1-1 for the parts outside the CDR3, the full variable domain is DSGVTQTPKHLITATGQRVTLRCSPRSGDLSVYWYQQSLDQGLQFLIQYYNGEERAKGNILERFSAQQFPDLHSELNLSSLELGDSALYFCASSVNRDKPNTEAFFGQGTRLTVV.

This sequence joins TRBV27 and TRBJ2-1; no clear D gene. V gave up 3 bases and J gave up 1 base, with 7 bases separating them. CDR1 and CDR2 from the germline V gene are MNHEY and SMNVEV (reference sequence). CDR3 length: 14 residues. The DNA of the CDR3 is TGTGCCAGCAGTTTGGCGGTATCCTACAATGAGCAGTTCTTC. This translates into CASSLAVSYNEQFF.

The J gene is TRBJ2-7, the V gene TRBV27; TRBD1 agrees at 7 bases. The trim removed 6 bases at V and 5 bases at J, leaving 7 bases unmatched. The CDR3 runs to 13 residues. Germline CDR1 reads MNHEY; CDR2 reads SMNVEV (reference sequence). The chain's CDR3 is CASRSDRAHEQYF. Written as DNA, the CDR3 is TGTGCCAGCAGGTCCGACAGGGCACACGAGCAGTACTTC.

The chain joins TRBV5-4 to TRBJ2-7; D unclear. V was clipped by 4 bases and J by 7 bases, with 9 bases between them. This CDR3 spans 11 amino acids. CDR1 SGHNT and CDR2 YYREEE come from the germline V gene (reference sequence). The CDR3 reads CASSNSGEQYF. CDR3 nucleotides: TGTGCCAGCAGCAACTCCGGGGAGCAGTACTTC. Drawing the rest from reference TRBV5-4 and TRBJ2-7, the complete variable domain is ETGVTQSPTHLIKTRGQQVTLRCSSQSGHNTVSWYQQALGQGPQFIFQYYREEENGRGNFPPRFSGLQFPNYSSELNVNALELDDSALYLCASSNSGEQYFGPGTRLTVT.

This chain connects TRBV4-1 to TRBJ1-1; 8 positions agree with TRBD1. V was clipped by 1 base and J by 1 base; unmatched bases: 2. Looked up from germline, CDR1 is MGHRA and CDR2 is YSYEKL. The CDR3 is made up of 15 amino acids. As DNA, the CDR3 is TGCGCCAGCAGCCAAGTTGGGACAGGGAACACTGAAGCTTTCTTT. This encodes CASSQVGTGNTEAFF.

This chain joins TRBV6-6 and TRBJ2-1; no clear D. The CDR3 has 15 amino acids. V dropped 2 bases and J dropped 2 bases, with 10 bases sitting between them. Germline CDR1 is MNHNY and CDR2 is SVGAGI (reference sequence). The CDR3 sequence: CASSYGSPPYNEQFF. The CDR3 region has the DNA TGTGCCAGCAGTTACGGGTCGCCACCCTACAATGAGCAGTTCTTC.

This rearrangement joins TRBV7-6 to TRBJ2-3; unclear D gene. The CDR3 runs to 12 residues. Germline assignment: CDR1 SGHVS and CDR2 FNYEAQ. The germline V and J ends were trimmed by 2 bases and 2 bases, with 2 bases remaining between them. CDR3 amino acids: CASSLYTDTQYF. In DNA, the CDR3 is TGTGCCAGCAGCTTATACACAGATACGCAGTATTTT.

This clone occurred once. The V and J genes are TRBV29-1 and TRBJ1-1, with TRBD1 matching 9 bases. CDR3 length: 15 residues. The trim removed 3 bases at V and 7 bases at J, leaving 12 bases unmatched. The germline CDR1 and CDR2 sequences are SQVTM and ANQGSEA. The CDR3 DNA follows: TGCAGCGTTGAGCCCCAGGGACAGGGAATGGGTGAAGCTTTCTTT. It translates to CSVEPQGQGMGEAFF.

The chain carries TRBV9 and TRBJ2-1, with a tentative D call TRBD2 (5 bases). Per the germline V gene, CDR1 is SGDLS and CDR2 is YYNGEE. V was pared by 0 bases and J by 9 bases, with 10 bases between. This CDR3 region has 13 residues. CDR3 loop: CASSVGASSEQFF. The CDR3, as DNA: TGTGCCAGCAGCGTAGGGGCTAGCAGTGAGCAGTTCTTC.